This T cell receptor (beta chain) was recorded in a study of T cell clusters in autoimmune cytopenias. This CDR3 has 15 residues. Germline assignment: CDR1 SGHDT and CDR2 YYEEEE. One tube held mixed TRB-A and TRB-B primer pools for touch-down PCR. TCRdb re-called the multiplex PCR reads and shows each CDR3 protein once, DNA omitted. Its table records roughly 4,200 distinct CDR3 sequences. Each sample's input was 250 ng genomic DNA, some 38,000 genome equivalents. The same specimen was also included in a second study, on T cell repertoires in aging, cancer and after chemotherapy.

V is TRBV5-6 and J is TRBJ2-4; TCRdb's assignment of TRBD1 cannot be checked, as there is no DNA. This clonotype originated in a human donor in good health. Material for sequencing was peripheral blood. The CDR3 reads CASSLPGQGDDIQYF. Full variable domain (remainder filled in from reference TRBV5-6 and TRBJ2-4): DAGVTQSPTHLIKTRGQQVTLRCSPKSGHDTVSWYQQALGQGPQFIFQYYEEEERQRGNFPDRFSGHQFPNYSSELNVNALLLGDSALYLCASSLPGQGDDIQYFGAGTRLSVL.